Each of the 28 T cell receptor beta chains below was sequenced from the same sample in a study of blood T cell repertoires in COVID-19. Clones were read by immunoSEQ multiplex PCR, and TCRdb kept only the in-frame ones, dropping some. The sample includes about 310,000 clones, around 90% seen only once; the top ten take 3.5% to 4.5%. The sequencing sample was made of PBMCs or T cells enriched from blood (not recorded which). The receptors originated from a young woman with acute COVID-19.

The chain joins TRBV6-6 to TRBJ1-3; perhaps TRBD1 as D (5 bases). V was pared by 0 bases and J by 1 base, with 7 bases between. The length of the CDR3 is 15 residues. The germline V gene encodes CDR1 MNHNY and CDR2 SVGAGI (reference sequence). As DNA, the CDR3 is TGTGCCAGCAGTTACTCAAGGGGTTCTGGAAACACCATATATTTT. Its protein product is CASSYSRGSGNTIYF.

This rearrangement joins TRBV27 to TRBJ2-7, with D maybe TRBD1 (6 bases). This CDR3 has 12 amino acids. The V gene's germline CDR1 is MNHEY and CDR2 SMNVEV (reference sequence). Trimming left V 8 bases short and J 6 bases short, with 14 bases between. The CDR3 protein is CASGYSGAEQYF. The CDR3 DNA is TGTGCCAGCGGATATTCAGGGGCCGAGCAGTACTTC.

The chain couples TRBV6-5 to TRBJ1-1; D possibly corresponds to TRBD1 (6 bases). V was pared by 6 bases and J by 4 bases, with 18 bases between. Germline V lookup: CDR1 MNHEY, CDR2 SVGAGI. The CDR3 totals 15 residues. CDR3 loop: CASSYQLKQGTEAFF. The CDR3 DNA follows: TGTGCCAGCAGCTATCAGTTAAAACAGGGCACTGAAGCTTTCTTT.

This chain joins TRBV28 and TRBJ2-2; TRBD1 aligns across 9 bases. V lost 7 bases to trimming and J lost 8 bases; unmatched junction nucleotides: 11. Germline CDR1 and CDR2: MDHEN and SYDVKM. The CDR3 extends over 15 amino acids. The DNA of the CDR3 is TGTGCCAGCAACGTTGGACAGGGGTATAGGGGGGAGCTGTTTTTT. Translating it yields CASNVGQGYRGELFF.

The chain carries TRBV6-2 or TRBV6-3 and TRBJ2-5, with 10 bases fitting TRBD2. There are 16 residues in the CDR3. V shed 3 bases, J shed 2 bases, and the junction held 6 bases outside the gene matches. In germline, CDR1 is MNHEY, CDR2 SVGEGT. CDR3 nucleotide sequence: TGTGCCAGCAGTTATACTAGCGGGATCCGACAAGAGACCCAGTACTTC. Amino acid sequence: CASSYTSGIRQETQYF.

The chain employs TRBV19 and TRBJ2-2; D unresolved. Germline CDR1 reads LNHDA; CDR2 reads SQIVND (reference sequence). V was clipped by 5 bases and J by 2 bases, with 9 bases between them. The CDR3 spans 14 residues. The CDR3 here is CASSVSVNTGELFF. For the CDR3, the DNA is TGTGCCAGTAGTGTATCAGTTAACACCGGGGAGCTGTTTTTT.

Written as DNA, the CDR3 is TGCGCCAGCAGTGACCCCGGTCAGGGCGTTAAAACTGAAGCTTTCTTT. It translates to CASSDPGQGVKTEAFF. V usage is TRBV10-2 and J usage is TRBJ1-1, with a tentative D call TRBD1 (5 bases). Germline loops: CDR1 WSHSY, CDR2 SAAADI. Between the trimmed V and J ends, which lost 3 bases and 5 bases, there was a span of 19 bases. The CDR3 runs 16 residues.

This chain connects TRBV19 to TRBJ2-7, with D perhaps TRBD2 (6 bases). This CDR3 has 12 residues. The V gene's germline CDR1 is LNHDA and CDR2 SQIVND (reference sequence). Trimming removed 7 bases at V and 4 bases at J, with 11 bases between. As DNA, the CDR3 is TGTGCCAGTACCTCGGGAGCGTACGAGCAGTACTTC. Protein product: CASTSGAYEQYF.

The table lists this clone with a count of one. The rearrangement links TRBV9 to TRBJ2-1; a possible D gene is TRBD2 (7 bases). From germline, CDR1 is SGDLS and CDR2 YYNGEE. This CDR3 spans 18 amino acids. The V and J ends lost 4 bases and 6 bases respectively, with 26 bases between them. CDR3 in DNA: TGTGCCAGCAGCCTCAGGGGAGCGGGACCCGGCCGGGGCAATGAGCAGTTCTTC. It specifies CASSLRGAGPGRGNEQFF. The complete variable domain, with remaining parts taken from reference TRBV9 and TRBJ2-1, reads DSGVTQTPKHLITATGQRVTLRCSPRSGDLSVYWYQQSLDQGLQFLIQYYNGEERAKGNILERFSAQQFPDLHSELNLSSLELGDSALYFCASSLRGAGPGRGNEQFFGPGTRLTVL.

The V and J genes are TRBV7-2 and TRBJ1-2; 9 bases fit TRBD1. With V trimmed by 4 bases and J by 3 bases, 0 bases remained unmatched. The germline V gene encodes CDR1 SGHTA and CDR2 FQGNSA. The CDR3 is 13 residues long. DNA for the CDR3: TGTGCCAGCAGCTACAGGGGGCACTATGGCTACACCTTC. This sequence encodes CASSYRGHYGYTF.

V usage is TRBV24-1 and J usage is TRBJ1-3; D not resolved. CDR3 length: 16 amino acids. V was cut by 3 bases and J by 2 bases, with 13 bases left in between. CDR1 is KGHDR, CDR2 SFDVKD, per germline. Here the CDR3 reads CATSDGSGGAGNTIYF. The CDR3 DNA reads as TGTGCCACCAGTGATGGTTCTGGCGGGGCTGGAAACACCATATATTTT.

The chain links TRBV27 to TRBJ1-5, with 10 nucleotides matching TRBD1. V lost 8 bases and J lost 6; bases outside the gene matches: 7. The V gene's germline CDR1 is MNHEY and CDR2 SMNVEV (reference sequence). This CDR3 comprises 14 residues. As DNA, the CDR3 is TGTGCCAGCTCATCCGGGACAGGGGTTCAGCCCCAGCATTTT. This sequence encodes CASSSGTGVQPQHF.

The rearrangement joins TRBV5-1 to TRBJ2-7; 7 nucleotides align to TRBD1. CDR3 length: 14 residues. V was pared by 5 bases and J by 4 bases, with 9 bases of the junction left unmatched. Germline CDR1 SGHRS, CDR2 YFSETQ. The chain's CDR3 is CASSRTGPSYEQYF. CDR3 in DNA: TGCGCCAGCAGTCGGACAGGACCCTCTTACGAGCAGTACTTC.

In nucleotides, the CDR3 is TGTGCCAGCAGTGGGGGACTAGCGGGGACCTACACAGATACGCAGTATTTT. Protein: CASSGGLAGTYTDTQYF. The rearrangement joins TRBV2 to TRBJ2-3, with 13 bases identical to TRBD2. Germline V gene sequence: CDR1 SNHLY, CDR2 FYNNEI. This CDR3 region has 17 residues. The ends lost 4 bases at V and 2 bases at J; junction bases unmatched: 6.

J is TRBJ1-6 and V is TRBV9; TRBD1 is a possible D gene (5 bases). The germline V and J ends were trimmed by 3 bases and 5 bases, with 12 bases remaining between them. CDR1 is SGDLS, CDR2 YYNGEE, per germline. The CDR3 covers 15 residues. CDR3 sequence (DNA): TGTGCCAGCAGCGCCCCGGACACCAATAATTCACCCCTCCACTTT. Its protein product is CASSAPDTNNSPLHF.

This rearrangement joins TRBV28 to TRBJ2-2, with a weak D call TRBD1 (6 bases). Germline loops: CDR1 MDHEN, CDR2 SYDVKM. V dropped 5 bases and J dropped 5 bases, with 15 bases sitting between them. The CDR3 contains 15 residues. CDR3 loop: CASSPRGGWTGELFF. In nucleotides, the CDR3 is TGTGCCAGCAGTCCCCGTGGGGGCTGGACCGGGGAGCTGTTTTTT.

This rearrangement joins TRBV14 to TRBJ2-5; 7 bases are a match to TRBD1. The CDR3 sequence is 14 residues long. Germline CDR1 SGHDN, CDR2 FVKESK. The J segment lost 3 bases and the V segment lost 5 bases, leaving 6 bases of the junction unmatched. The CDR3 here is CASSEGAIEETQYF. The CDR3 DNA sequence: TGTGCCAGCAGCGAGGGGGCGATTGAAGAGACCCAGTACTTC.

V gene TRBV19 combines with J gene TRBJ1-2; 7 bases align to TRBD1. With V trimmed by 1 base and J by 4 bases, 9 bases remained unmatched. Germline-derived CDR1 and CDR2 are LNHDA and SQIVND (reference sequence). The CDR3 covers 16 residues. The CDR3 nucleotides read TGTGCCAGTAGTATAGGAAAGGGGGCCAGGGGCTATGGCTACACCTTC. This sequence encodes CASSIGKGARGYGYTF.

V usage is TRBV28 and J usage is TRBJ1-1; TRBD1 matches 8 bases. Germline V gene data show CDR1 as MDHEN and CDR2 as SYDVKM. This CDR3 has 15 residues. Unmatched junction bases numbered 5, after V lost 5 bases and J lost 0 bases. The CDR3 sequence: CASSAGQGMNTEAFF. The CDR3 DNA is TGTGCCAGCAGTGCCGGACAGGGAATGAACACTGAAGCTTTCTTT.

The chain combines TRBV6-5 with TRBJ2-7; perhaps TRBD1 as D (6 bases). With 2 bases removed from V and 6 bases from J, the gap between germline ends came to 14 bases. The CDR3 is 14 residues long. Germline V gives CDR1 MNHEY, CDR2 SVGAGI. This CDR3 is CASSYRTPGAEQYF. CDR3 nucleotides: TGTGCCAGCAGTTACAGAACACCAGGGGCCGAGCAGTACTTC.

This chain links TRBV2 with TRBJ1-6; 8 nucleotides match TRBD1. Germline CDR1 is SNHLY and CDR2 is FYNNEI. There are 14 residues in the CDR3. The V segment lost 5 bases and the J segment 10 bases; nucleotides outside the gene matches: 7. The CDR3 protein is CASSLGQGGSPLHF. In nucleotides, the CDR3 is TGTGCCAGCAGTCTCGGACAGGGTGGATCACCCCTCCACTTT.

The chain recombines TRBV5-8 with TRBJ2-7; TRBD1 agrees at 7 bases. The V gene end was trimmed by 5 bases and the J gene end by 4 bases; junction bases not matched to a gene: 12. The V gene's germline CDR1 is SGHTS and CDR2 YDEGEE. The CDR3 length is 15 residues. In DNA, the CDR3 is TGTGCCAGCAGTCGTAAAACAGGGGACCTTTACGAGCAGTACTTC. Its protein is CASSRKTGDLYEQYF.

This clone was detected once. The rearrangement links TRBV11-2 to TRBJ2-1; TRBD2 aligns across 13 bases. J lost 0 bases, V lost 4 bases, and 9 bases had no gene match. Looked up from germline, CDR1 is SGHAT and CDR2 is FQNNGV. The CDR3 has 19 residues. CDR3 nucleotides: TGTGCCAGCAGCTCAGGGACTAGCGGGACAATCGACTCCTACAATGAGCAGTTCTTC. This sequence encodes CASSSGTSGTIDSYNEQFF.

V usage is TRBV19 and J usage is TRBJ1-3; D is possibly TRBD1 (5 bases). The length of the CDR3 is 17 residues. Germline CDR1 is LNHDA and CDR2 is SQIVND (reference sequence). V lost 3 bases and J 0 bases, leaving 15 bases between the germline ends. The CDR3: CASSIPGLGHSGNTIYF. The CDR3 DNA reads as TGTGCCAGTAGTATCCCGGGCCTGGGGCACTCTGGAAACACCATATATTTT.

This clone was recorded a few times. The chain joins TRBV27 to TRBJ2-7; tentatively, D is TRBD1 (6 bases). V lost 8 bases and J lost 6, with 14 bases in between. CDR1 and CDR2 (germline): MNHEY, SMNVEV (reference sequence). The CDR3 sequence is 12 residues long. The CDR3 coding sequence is TGTGCCAGCTGGCTTCAGGGGAGCGAGCAGTACTTC. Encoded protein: CASWLQGSEQYF.

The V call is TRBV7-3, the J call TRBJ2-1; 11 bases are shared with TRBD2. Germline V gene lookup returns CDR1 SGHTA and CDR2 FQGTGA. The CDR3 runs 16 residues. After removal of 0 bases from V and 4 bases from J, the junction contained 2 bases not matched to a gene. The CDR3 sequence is CASSLTGTSGYNEQFF. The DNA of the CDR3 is TGTGCCAGCAGCTTAACCGGGACTAGCGGATACAATGAGCAGTTCTTC.

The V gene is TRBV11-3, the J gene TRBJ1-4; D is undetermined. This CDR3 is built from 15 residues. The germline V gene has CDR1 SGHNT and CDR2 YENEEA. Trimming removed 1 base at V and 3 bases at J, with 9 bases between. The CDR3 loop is CASSLGAWANEKLFF. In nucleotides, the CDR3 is TGTGCCAGCAGCTTAGGGGCCTGGGCTAATGAAAAACTGTTTTTT.

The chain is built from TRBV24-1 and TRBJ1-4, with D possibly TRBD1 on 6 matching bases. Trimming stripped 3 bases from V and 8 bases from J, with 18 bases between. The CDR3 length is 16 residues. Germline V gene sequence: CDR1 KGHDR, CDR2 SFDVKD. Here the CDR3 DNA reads TGTGCCACCAGTGATAACAGGGCCGGGTCTACCGAAAAACTGTTTTTT. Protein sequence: CATSDNRAGSTEKLFF.